These 24 T cell receptor beta chains originate from one sample sequenced in a study of TIL therapy for anti-PD-1-resistant metastatic lung cancer. Sequencing used immunoSEQ v3. TCRdb's copy holds only in-frame clones and misses some; the assay was immunoSEQ multiplex PCR. This sample has about 100,000 clones, with less than 70% found just once. Time point described: pre-treatment sample, taken before nivolumab and TIL therapy. The tumor samples were excised metastases, mostly pleural nodules or supraclavicular lymph nodes. The sample consisted of tumor tissue, taken at baseline. The receptors come from a person aged 25 to 85 with non-small cell lung cancer.

In its sample, this clone was seen many times. The J gene is TRBJ2-7, the V gene TRBV4-2; TRBD2 matches at 9 bases. Germline loops: CDR1 LGHNA, CDR2 YNFKEQ. The CDR3 spans 15 residues. Trimming removed 1 base from V and 2 bases from J; junction bases left unmatched: 3. CDR3 coding DNA: TGTGCCAGCAGCCAAGGGGCGGGAGGGCCCTACGAGCAGTACTTC. Translation: CASSQGAGGPYEQYF.

The count of this clone is one. CDR3 in DNA: TGTGCCAGCAGCTTGGAAACAGCATATGGCTACACCTTC. It translates to CASSLETAYGYTF. V and J are TRBV5-6 and TRBJ1-2; D gene ambiguous. The ends were cut back, 0 bases at V and 5 bases at J, with 8 bases in the middle. Germline V lookup: CDR1 SGHDT, CDR2 YYEEEE. This CDR3 is 13 amino acids long.

There are a few counts of this clone. The CDR3: CASSQDKGGTSGELSNEQFF. The CDR3 DNA reads TGTGCCAGCAGCCAAGATAAGGGTGGGACTAGCGGTGAGTTGAGCAATGAGCAGTTCTTC. The chain carries TRBV3-1 (or the pseudogene TRBV3-2) and TRBJ2-1, with 11 positions matching TRBD2. CDR1 is LGHDT, CDR2 YNNKEL, per germline (reference sequence). V dropped 0 bases and J dropped 6; count of bases not matched to a gene: 16. The CDR3 consists of 20 residues.

The chain carries TRBV7-9 and TRBJ2-3, with 8 bases that match TRBD2. V gave up 4 bases and J gave up 2 bases; unmatched junction bases: 5. CDR3 size: 15 residues. Germline CDR1 SEHNR, CDR2 FQNEAQ (reference sequence). The CDR3 protein is CASSSLRGVTDTQYF. The CDR3 DNA sequence: TGTGCCAGCAGCTCCCTGCGGGGGGTCACAGATACGCAGTATTTT.

The sample holds a few counts of this clone. This chain uses TRBV7-8 with TRBJ1-4; tentatively, D is TRBD1 (5 bases). This CDR3 has 16 residues. V shed 2 bases and J shed 7 bases, with 17 bases lying between them. In germline, CDR1 is SGHVS, CDR2 FQNEAQ. DNA of the CDR3: TGTGCCAGCAGCTTAACCAGGGCCCTAATATCTGAAAAACTGTTTTTT. Residues: CASSLTRALISEKLFF.

J is TRBJ2-3 and V is TRBV20-1; the match to TRBD1 covers 12 bases. V trimming: 3 bases; J trimming: 4 bases; junction bases outside the gene matches: 5. This CDR3 has 15 residues. Germline V CDR1 and CDR2: DFQATT, SNEGSKA (reference sequence). As DNA, the CDR3 is TGCAGTGCTAGTCGGGGACAGGGGGCCCCAGATACGCAGTATTTT. It specifies CSASRGQGAPDTQYF.

The chain joins TRBV6-5 to TRBJ2-6; D is perhaps TRBD1 or TRBD2 (5 bases each). Germline values: CDR1 MNHEY, CDR2 SVGAGI. V lost 8 bases to trimming and J lost 1 base, with 9 bases between them. This CDR3 is built from 14 residues. The CDR3 DNA reads as TGTGCCAGCCGGGGCCAGTCTGGGGCCAACGTCCTGACTTTC. It yields the protein CASRGQSGANVLTF.

CDR3 residues: CASRLRTGQPNNEQFF. The CDR3 DNA is TGCGCCAGCAGATTAAGAACGGGACAGCCTAACAATGAGCAGTTCTTC. The rearrangement uses TRBV5-1 and TRBJ2-1; 7 positions agree with TRBD1. The V and J ends lost 5 bases and 5 bases, in that order; junction bases with no gene match: 13. There are 16 residues in the CDR3. Per the germline V gene, CDR1 is SGHRS and CDR2 is YFSETQ.

This clone was seen a handful of times. This chain links TRBV19 with TRBJ1-1; a weak D match, TRBD1 (6 bases). Trimming stripped 2 bases from V and 4 bases from J, with 8 bases between. The CDR3 runs to 13 residues. Germline assignment: CDR1 LNHDA and CDR2 SQIVND (reference sequence). CDR3 protein: CASSIQGSTEAFF. The DNA for the CDR3 is TGTGCCAGTAGTATACAGGGGAGCACTGAAGCTTTCTTT.

V usage is TRBV2 and J usage is TRBJ1-2; D unclear. This CDR3 contains 15 residues. The germline gives CDR1 SNHLY, CDR2 FYNNEI. With 4 bases removed from V and 3 bases from J, the gap between germline ends came to 15 bases. The CDR3 loop is CASSVFEVSDYGYTF. As DNA, the CDR3 is TGTGCCAGCAGTGTTTTTGAGGTCTCAGACTATGGCTACACCTTC.

This clone was seen repeatedly, ten times or more. This rearrangement joins TRBV9 to TRBJ1-6; D not resolved. The CDR3 runs to 14 residues. In germline, CDR1 is SGDLS, CDR2 YYNGEE. The V and J ends lost 1 base and 7 bases respectively, with 9 bases between them. The CDR3 DNA reads as TGTGCCAGCAGCGTATCGGGCTTGAATTCACCCCTCCACTTT. Translating gives CASSVSGLNSPLHF.

This clone was counted only a few times. The CDR3 nucleotides read TGTGCCAGCAGTTTGAGGCTAGCCTCCTACAATGAGCAGTTCTTC. It translates to CASSLRLASYNEQFF. V and J are TRBV28 and TRBJ2-1; D may be TRBD2 (5 bases). Germline CDR1 reads MDHEN; CDR2 reads SYDVKM. This CDR3 region has 15 residues. V lost 3 bases, J lost 0 bases, and 9 bases lay in between.

J is TRBJ2-3 and V is TRBV11-1; D gene unclear. CDR3 size: 14 residues. Germline values: CDR1 SGHAT, CDR2 FQDESV (reference sequence). Between the trimmed V and J ends, which lost 3 bases and 2 bases, there was a span of 9 bases. CDR3 sequence reads: CASSFTNPTDTQYF. CDR3 DNA sequence: TGTGCCAGCAGCTTCACCAATCCCACAGATACGCAGTATTTT.

The CDR3 DNA reads as TGTGCCAGCAGCGTACCTGGGGCCAACGTCCTGACTTTC. Translating it yields CASSVPGANVLTF. V is TRBV9 and J is TRBJ2-6; no reliable D call. The CDR3 contains 13 residues. From germline, CDR1 is SGDLS and CDR2 YYNGEE. Trimming took off 1 base at V and 2 bases at J, with 1 base between the two ends.

The CDR3: CASSLRGRDTDTQYF. DNA for the CDR3: TGTGCCAGCAGTTTACGCGGGAGGGATACAGATACGCAGTATTTT. The chain carries TRBV28 and TRBJ2-3, with 9 bases matching TRBD2. Trimming at V came to 2 bases and at J to 3 bases, leaving 3 bases not matched to a gene. CDR1 and CDR2 (germline): MDHEN, SYDVKM. This CDR3 contains 15 residues.

Written as DNA, the CDR3 is TGCGCCAGCAGCTTGACCAATGAGCAGTTCTTC. Translation: CASSLTNEQFF. J is TRBJ2-1 and V is TRBV5-1; D not certain. V was pared by 1 base and J by 6 bases, with 2 bases between. Germline V CDR1 and CDR2: SGHRS, YFSETQ. The CDR3 runs 11 residues.

This chain's CDR3 is CASSQPDREAEAFF. The CDR3 DNA sequence: TGCGCCAGCAGCCAACCCGACAGGGAGGCTGAAGCTTTCTTT. The rearrangement links TRBV4-3 to TRBJ1-1, with 7 bases matching TRBD1. The germline CDR1 and CDR2 sequences are LGHNA and YSLEER. The CDR3 sequence is 14 residues long. V gave up 2 bases and J gave up 6 bases; unmatched junction bases: 6.

The chain recombines TRBV18 with TRBJ2-1; 8 bases match TRBD2. Losses at the gene ends were 3 bases for V and 9 bases for J; bases not matched to a gene: 10. This CDR3 comprises 15 residues. From germline, CDR1 is KGHSH and CDR2 LQKENI. The CDR3 DNA follows: TGTGCCAGCTCACCGTCAGCGGGAGCAGGGCGTGAGCAGTTCTTC. This gives the protein CASSPSAGAGREQFF.

The chain uses TRBV5-8 and TRBJ2-7; the match to TRBD2 covers 8 bases. The CDR3 has 13 amino acids. The V segment lost 6 bases and the J segment 6 bases; nucleotides outside the gene matches: 8. Germline-derived CDR1 and CDR2 are SGHTS and YDEGEE. CDR3 in amino acids: CASNVGGAVEQYF. The CDR3 bases are TGTGCCAGCAACGTCGGGGGGGCCGTCGAGCAGTACTTC.

The chain joins TRBV28 to TRBJ2-5; D assignment may be TRBD1 or TRBD2 (7 bases each). Germline V gives CDR1 MDHEN, CDR2 SYDVKM. Between the trimmed V and J ends, which lost 6 bases and 5 bases, there was a span of 19 bases. The CDR3 runs 15 residues. CDR3 sequence (DNA): TGTGCCAGCAGGCAGTCACAGGGGCGGGGGGAGACCCAGTACTTC. Translation gives CASRQSQGRGETQYF.

V is TRBV4-3 and J is TRBJ1-2; no firm D call. Per germline, CDR1 LGHNA and CDR2 YSLEER. CDR3 length equals 12 residues. The germline V and J ends were trimmed by 6 bases and 1 base, with 6 bases remaining between them. CDR3 in amino acids: CASSYSNYGYTF. The CDR3 region has the DNA TGCGCCAGCAGTTACAGTAACTATGGCTACACCTTC.

The chain has TRBV5-5 and TRBJ2-1; TRBD2 aligns across 12 bases. Trimming cost V 5 bases and J 4 bases; bases outside gene matches: 7. Germline V lookup: CDR1 SGHKS, CDR2 YYEKEE (reference sequence). The CDR3 runs to 16 residues. The CDR3 reads CASSLILAGGYNEQFF. DNA for the CDR3: TGTGCCAGCAGTTTAATACTAGCGGGGGGTTACAATGAGCAGTTCTTC.

The chain has TRBV6-5 and TRBJ1-5; weak D call: TRBD1 (6 bases). The germline V and J ends were trimmed by 6 bases and 5 bases, with 11 bases remaining between them. CDR3 length equals 13 residues. From germline, CDR1 is MNHEY and CDR2 SVGAGI. CDR3 bases: TGTGCCAGCAGGGACGGACAGCATCAGCCCCAGCATTTT. It translates to CASRDGQHQPQHF.

The rearrangement joins TRBV30 to TRBJ2-1; TRBD1 aligns across 10 bases. The CDR3 extends over 14 amino acids. CDR1 and CDR2 from the germline V gene are GTSNPN and SVGIG (reference sequence). With V trimmed by 3 bases and J by 5 bases, 4 bases remained unmatched. CDR3: CAWSRDRGNNEQFF. The CDR3 coding sequence is TGTGCCTGGAGCCGGGACAGGGGCAACAATGAGCAGTTCTTC.